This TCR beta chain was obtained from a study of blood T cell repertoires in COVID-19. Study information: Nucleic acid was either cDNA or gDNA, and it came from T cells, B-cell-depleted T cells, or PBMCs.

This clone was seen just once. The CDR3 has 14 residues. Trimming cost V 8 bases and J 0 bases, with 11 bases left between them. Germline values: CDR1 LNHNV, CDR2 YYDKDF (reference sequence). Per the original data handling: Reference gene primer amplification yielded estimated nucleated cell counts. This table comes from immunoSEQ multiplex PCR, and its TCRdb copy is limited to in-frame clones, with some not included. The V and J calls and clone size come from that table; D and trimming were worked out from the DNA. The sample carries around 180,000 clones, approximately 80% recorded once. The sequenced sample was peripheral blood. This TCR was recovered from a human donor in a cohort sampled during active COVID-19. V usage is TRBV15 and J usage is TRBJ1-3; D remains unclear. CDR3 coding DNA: TGTGCCACCCAACGGGGAAGCTCTGGAAACACCATATATTTT. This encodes CATQRGSSGNTIYF.